This T cell receptor beta chain was recovered during a study of vaccination and CD4 T cells after COVID-19. Study as a whole: Convalescent study patients returned SARS-CoV-2 positive nasal swab PCR results, with several mild cases and one severe. Investigators drew the post-COVID samples a median roughly 96 days after diagnosis, with a range of 35 to 161. Overlapping spike peptides from SARS-CoV-2, HCoV-NL63, HCoV-OC43 and HCoV-229E served to stimulate the cells.

An Oncomine TCR Beta short-read assay was used to sequence the DNA from cultured CD4+ T cells. TCRdb reprocessed the PCR reads with MiXCR, giving one entry per CDR3 protein. The table includes under 25,000 distinct CDR3 sequences, 40% detected once. Treatment here: roughly 10-day PBMC culture with coronavirus spike peptide pools or control peptides (ViraFEST assay). The medium had half its volume replaced with fresh IL-2 medium on days 3 and 7. Only one count was recorded for this clonotype. The antigen remains unidentified. The sequencing here drew on CD4+ T cells from blood, cultured in vitro, taken after SARS-CoV-2 vaccination. The clonotype was recovered from a human donor who had recovered from COVID-19.

As DNA, the CDR3 is TGTGCCAGCAGTTACACAGGGTTCTCCGAGCAGTACTTC. This sequence encodes CASSYTGFSEQYF. The chain recombines TRBV6-2 or TRBV6-3 with TRBJ2-7; a possible D gene is TRBD1 (6 bases). CDR3 length equals 13 residues. Germline assignment: CDR1 MNHEY and CDR2 SVGEGT. V lost 2 bases to trimming and J lost 6 bases, with 11 bases between them.